One and the same sample provided the 28 T cell receptor beta chains below, sequenced in a study of cytomegalovirus exposure and HLA in healthy donors. The PCR employed 60 Vbeta primers together with 13 Jbeta primers. Sequencing was performed with immunoSEQ multiplex PCR; in TCRdb, only in-frame clones are kept and a portion is missing. The sample holds 100,000 to 130,000 clones, over 65% seen once. Material: PBMCs. These receptors all come from a middle-aged woman in good health and CMV-seropositive.

A note on this clone: This CDR3 fails to terminate in the conserved phenylalanine or tryptophan, so it likely reflects a read error. The rearrangement links TRBV30 to TRBJ1-1, with 7 bases matching TRBD1. Germline V CDR1 and CDR2: GTSNPN, SVGIG (reference sequence). The CDR3 has 13 amino acids. CDR3 region: CASGEGTAGVAFL. The CDR3 bases are TGTGCATCTGGAGAGGGGACAGCGGGGGTGGCTTTCCTT.

This chain links TRBV9 with TRBJ1-2, with D uncertain. The germline CDR1 and CDR2 sequences are SGDLS and YYNGEE. V lost 4 bases to trimming and J lost 8 bases, with 18 bases between them. This CDR3 is 14 amino acids long. The CDR3 nucleotides are TGTGCCAGCAGCCCGCAGACGGGAAGATGGGGCTACACCTTC. This encodes CASSPQTGRWGYTF.

This clone was seen a handful of times. V gene TRBV7-6 combines with J gene TRBJ2-1; the match to TRBD1 covers 8 bases. J gave up 6 bases and V 4 bases, and 8 bases lay outside the gene matches. Germline V lookup: CDR1 SGHVS, CDR2 FNYEAQ. CDR3 length equals 15 residues. The CDR3 DNA reads TGTGCCAGCAGCTATGGACAGGGCATTATCAATGAGCAGTTCTTC. Encoded protein: CASSYGQGIINEQFF.

This clone was detected only a few times. The CDR3 loop reads CASSSGDEQFF. The CDR3 nucleotides read TGCGCCAGCAGCTCGGGGGATGAGCAGTTCTTC. V gene TRBV5-1 combines with J gene TRBJ2-1; the D gene is possibly TRBD2 (6 bases). Germline V gene data show CDR1 as SGHRS and CDR2 as YFSETQ. V was cut by 3 bases and J by 8 bases, with 6 bases left in between. The CDR3 spans 11 residues.

The chain couples TRBV29-1 to TRBJ2-7, with TRBD2 matching 14 bases. V was clipped by 7 bases and J by 6 bases; unmatched bases: 2. The CDR3 has 12 residues. CDR1 is SQVTM, CDR2 ANQGSEA, per germline. CDR3 in amino acids: CSAGLAGGEQYF. CDR3 coding DNA: TGCAGCGCCGGACTAGCGGGAGGCGAGCAGTACTTC.

This chain uses TRBV30 with TRBJ2-2; tentative D call: TRBD1 (6 bases). CDR3 size: 14 residues. Germline lookup yields CDR1 GTSNPN and CDR2 SVGIG (reference sequence). The germline V and J ends were trimmed by 5 bases and 2 bases, with 12 bases remaining between them. CDR3 protein: CAWDTGTNTGELFF. The CDR3 DNA sequence: TGTGCCTGGGATACCGGGACAAACACCGGGGAGCTGTTTTTT.

This chain links TRBV2 with TRBJ2-2, with 12 positions matching TRBD2. V dropped 3 bases and J dropped 6; count of bases not matched to a gene: 11. Per germline, CDR1 SNHLY and CDR2 FYNNEI. The CDR3 totals 18 residues. The CDR3 DNA is TGTGCCAGCAGTGATGGTTCCCTACTAGCGGGGGGCCCCGGGGAGCTGTTTTTT. It specifies CASSDGSLLAGGPGELFF.

The chain joins TRBV30 to TRBJ1-6, with D maybe TRBD1 (5 bases). This CDR3 has 13 residues. Germline CDR1 is GTSNPN and CDR2 is SVGIG (reference sequence). V was clipped by 2 bases and J by 6 bases, with 8 bases between them. The CDR3 DNA follows: TGTGCCTGGAGTCCAGGGCTTAATTCACCCCTCCACTTT. Its protein is CAWSPGLNSPLHF.

CDR3 bases: TGCGCCAGCAGCTTAGGGGACAGGGAATTTGAAAAACTGTTTTTT. Encoded protein: CASSLGDREFEKLFF. The chain carries TRBV5-1 and TRBJ1-4, with 9 positions matching TRBD1. The junction had 6 bases not matched to a gene; V was cut back by 2 bases and J by 7 bases. The CDR3 totals 15 residues. Germline CDR1 and CDR2: SGHRS and YFSETQ.

The V gene is TRBV4-1, the J gene TRBJ2-1; possibly TRBD2 for D (5 bases). V lost 2 bases to trimming and J lost 7 bases, with 6 bases between them. The CDR3 runs to 12 residues. The V gene's germline CDR1 is MGHRA and CDR2 YSYEKL. The CDR3, as DNA: TGCGCCAGCAGCCAATGGAGGAATGAGCAGTTCTTC. Amino acid sequence: CASSQWRNEQFF.

The V call is TRBV5-1, the J call TRBJ1-5; D gene uncertain. The germline V gene has CDR1 SGHRS and CDR2 YFSETQ. V was trimmed by 0 bases and J by 3 bases, leaving 10 bases between them. The CDR3 has 15 amino acids. CDR3 in amino acids: CASSLAPQPNQPQHF. CDR3 coding DNA: TGCGCCAGCAGCTTGGCACCACAGCCCAATCAGCCCCAGCATTTT.

CDR3 coding DNA: TGTGCCAGCAGCGATTTCTCTGCGACAGCGGCTTTCTTT. This codes for CASSDFSATAAFF. This chain joins TRBV7-2 and TRBJ1-1; tentative D call: TRBD1 (5 bases). Germline V gene sequence: CDR1 SGHTA, CDR2 FQGNSA. CDR3 length: 13 residues. Trimming cost V 5 bases and J 11 bases, with 18 bases left between them.

A few counts support this clone. The chain couples TRBV12-5 to TRBJ1-2; no firm D call. This CDR3 contains 14 residues. The germline V gene encodes CDR1 LGHNT and CDR2 FRNRAP. Trimming shortened V by 6 bases and J by 7 bases, and 18 bases separated the two germline ends. The CDR3: CASGLPKASRGYTF. CDR3 in DNA: TGTGCTAGTGGCCTCCCGAAAGCGTCTCGTGGCTACACCTTC.

The chain combines TRBV6-1 with TRBJ1-1; possibly TRBD1 for D (5 bases). Germline assignment: CDR1 MNHNS and CDR2 SASEGT. V lost 6 bases, J lost 1 base, and 9 bases lay in between. The CDR3 extends over 13 amino acids. In DNA, the CDR3 is TGTGCCAGCAGACCCAGGGAGAACACTGAAGCTTTCTTT. Protein product: CASRPRENTEAFF.

V usage is TRBV7-2 and J usage is TRBJ1-6, with a tentative D call TRBD1 (6 bases). The germline CDR1 and CDR2 sequences are SGHTA and FQGNSA. Trimming shortened V by 2 bases and J by 7 bases, and 12 bases separated the two germline ends. The CDR3 is made up of 15 amino acids. CDR3 residues: CASSLSLGQNSPLHF. DNA of the CDR3: TGTGCCAGCAGCTTATCTTTGGGACAAAATTCACCCCTCCACTTT.

The sample holds one count of this clone. The chain employs TRBV2 and TRBJ1-4, with D perhaps matching TRBD1 (5 bases). The V end was cut by 3 bases, the J end by 4 bases, with 12 bases between. CDR1 SNHLY and CDR2 FYNNEI come from the germline V gene. The CDR3 sequence is 15 residues long. CDR3 amino acids: CASSDRKRGNEKLFF. The CDR3 DNA reads as TGTGCCAGCAGTGATCGGAAAAGGGGTAATGAAAAACTGTTTTTT.

This clone was observed a few times. This chain connects TRBV5-6 to TRBJ1-6; tentatively, D is TRBD1 (6 bases). V gave up 1 base and J gave up 9 bases, with 11 bases separating them. Per the germline V gene, CDR1 is SGHDT and CDR2 is YYEEEE. The CDR3 has 14 amino acids. The CDR3 spells CASSLSGGSSPLHF. In DNA, the CDR3 is TGTGCCAGCAGCTTGAGCGGGGGCAGTTCACCCCTCCACTTT.

This clone was counted between two and nine times. The rearrangement links TRBV19 to TRBJ2-7; TRBD1 agrees at 8 bases. The V segment lost 10 bases and the J segment 3 bases; nucleotides outside the gene matches: 11. Germline CDR1 LNHDA, CDR2 SQIVND (reference sequence). This CDR3 has 14 amino acids. In DNA, the CDR3 is TGTGCCACAAACCCGCGGGACAGGTACTACGAGCAGTACTTC. Its protein product is CATNPRDRYYEQYF.

The chain is built from TRBV5-1 and TRBJ2-3; 12 bases map to TRBD2. J lost 6 bases, V lost 9 bases, and 8 bases had no gene match. The CDR3 loop spans 14 amino acids. Germline CDR1 and CDR2: SGHRS and YFSETQ. DNA for the CDR3: TGCGCCACTCGGCCTAGCGGGGGGGCCGATACGCAGTATTTT. Protein: CATRPSGGADTQYF.

The rearrangement links TRBV6-5 to TRBJ1-4; D uncertain. V was clipped by 0 bases and J by 8 bases, with 13 bases between them. This CDR3 is built from 15 residues. The germline gives CDR1 MNHEY, CDR2 SVGAGI. This chain's CDR3 is CASSYSMAGLEKLFF. CDR3 bases: TGTGCCAGCAGTTACTCGATGGCAGGTCTCGAAAAACTGTTTTTT.

This clone was picked up a small number of times. The chain combines TRBV29-1 with TRBJ2-1, with 12 bases lining up with TRBD2. The CDR3 totals 17 residues. The germline CDR1 and CDR2 sequences are SQVTM and ANQGSEA. Trimming at V came to 1 base and at J to 7 bases, leaving 11 bases not matched to a gene. The CDR3: CSVEGLAGAKAGNEQFF. The CDR3 bases are TGCAGCGTTGAAGGACTAGCGGGGGCTAAGGCGGGGAATGAGCAGTTCTTC.

This chain joins TRBV7-2 and TRBJ2-3; 9 bases match TRBD2. The junction had 4 bases not matched to a gene; V was cut back by 2 bases and J by 4 bases. The CDR3 length is 15 residues. Germline CDR1 and CDR2: SGHTA and FQGNSA. The CDR3 sequence: CASSLLAGGADTQYF. The CDR3 DNA follows: TGTGCCAGCAGCTTACTCGCGGGGGGGGCAGATACGCAGTATTTT.

This clone was seen more than once but under ten times. This chain links TRBV2 with TRBJ2-2; 8 nucleotides line up with TRBD1. Germline values: CDR1 SNHLY, CDR2 FYNNEI. The CDR3 consists of 17 residues. V lost 8 bases, J lost 5 bases, and 16 bases stayed unmatched. The CDR3 loop reads CASGQGLGGKGTGELFF. The CDR3 DNA follows: TGTGCCAGCGGACAGGGATTGGGTGGAAAGGGGACCGGGGAGCTGTTTTTT.

The J gene is TRBJ1-2, the V gene TRBV6-6, with a tentative D call TRBD1 (5 bases). Trimming cost V 5 bases and J 4 bases, with 11 bases left between them. Per the germline V gene, CDR1 is MNHNY and CDR2 is SVGAGI (reference sequence). The CDR3 is 13 amino acids. The CDR3 coding sequence is TGTGCCAGCAGTCGCCAGGGATCCTATGGCTACACCTTC. Translated, it gives CASSRQGSYGYTF.

The V call is TRBV5-1, the J call TRBJ2-7; 8 nucleotides align to TRBD2. Germline V gene sequence: CDR1 SGHRS, CDR2 YFSETQ. The CDR3 is made up of 14 amino acids. V dropped 6 bases and J dropped 5; count of bases not matched to a gene: 10. The CDR3 DNA sequence: TGCGCCAGCACCGCGGCGGGGGGCTGGGACGAGCAGTACTTC. This codes for CASTAAGGWDEQYF. Filled out from reference TRBV5-1 and TRBJ2-7, the complete variable domain reads KAGVTQTPRYLIKTRGQQVTLSCSPISGHRSVSWYQQTPGQGLQFLFEYFSETQRNKGNFPGRFSGRQFSNSRSEMNVSTLELGDSALYLCASTAAGGWDEQYFGPGTRLTVT.

The chain joins TRBV9 to TRBJ1-4; D is ambiguous. The CDR3 consists of 15 residues. CDR1 and CDR2 (germline): SGDLS, YYNGEE. Trimming pared 0 bases from V and 0 bases from J, leaving 6 bases between. CDR3: CASSVGVSTNEKLFF. The CDR3 DNA reads TGTGCCAGCAGCGTAGGAGTCTCAACTAATGAAAAACTGTTTTTT.

The chain links TRBV28 to TRBJ1-2; TRBD1 agrees at 10 bases. J was trimmed by 7 bases and V by 6 bases; bases with no gene match: 5. Germline V CDR1 and CDR2: MDHEN, SYDVKM. This CDR3 region has 13 residues. The CDR3 loop is CASRRQGAFGYTF. The CDR3, as DNA: TGTGCCAGCAGGAGACAGGGGGCGTTTGGCTACACCTTC.

The genes are TRBV6-5 and TRBJ1-2; weak D call: TRBD1 (5 bases). The CDR3 sequence is 14 residues long. Germline CDR1 MNHEY, CDR2 SVGAGI. V lost 0 bases and J 7 bases, leaving 12 bases between the germline ends. The CDR3 nucleotides read TGTGCCAGCAGTTACTCTGAGGGGAGGAGTGGCTACACCTTC. Protein: CASSYSEGRSGYTF.